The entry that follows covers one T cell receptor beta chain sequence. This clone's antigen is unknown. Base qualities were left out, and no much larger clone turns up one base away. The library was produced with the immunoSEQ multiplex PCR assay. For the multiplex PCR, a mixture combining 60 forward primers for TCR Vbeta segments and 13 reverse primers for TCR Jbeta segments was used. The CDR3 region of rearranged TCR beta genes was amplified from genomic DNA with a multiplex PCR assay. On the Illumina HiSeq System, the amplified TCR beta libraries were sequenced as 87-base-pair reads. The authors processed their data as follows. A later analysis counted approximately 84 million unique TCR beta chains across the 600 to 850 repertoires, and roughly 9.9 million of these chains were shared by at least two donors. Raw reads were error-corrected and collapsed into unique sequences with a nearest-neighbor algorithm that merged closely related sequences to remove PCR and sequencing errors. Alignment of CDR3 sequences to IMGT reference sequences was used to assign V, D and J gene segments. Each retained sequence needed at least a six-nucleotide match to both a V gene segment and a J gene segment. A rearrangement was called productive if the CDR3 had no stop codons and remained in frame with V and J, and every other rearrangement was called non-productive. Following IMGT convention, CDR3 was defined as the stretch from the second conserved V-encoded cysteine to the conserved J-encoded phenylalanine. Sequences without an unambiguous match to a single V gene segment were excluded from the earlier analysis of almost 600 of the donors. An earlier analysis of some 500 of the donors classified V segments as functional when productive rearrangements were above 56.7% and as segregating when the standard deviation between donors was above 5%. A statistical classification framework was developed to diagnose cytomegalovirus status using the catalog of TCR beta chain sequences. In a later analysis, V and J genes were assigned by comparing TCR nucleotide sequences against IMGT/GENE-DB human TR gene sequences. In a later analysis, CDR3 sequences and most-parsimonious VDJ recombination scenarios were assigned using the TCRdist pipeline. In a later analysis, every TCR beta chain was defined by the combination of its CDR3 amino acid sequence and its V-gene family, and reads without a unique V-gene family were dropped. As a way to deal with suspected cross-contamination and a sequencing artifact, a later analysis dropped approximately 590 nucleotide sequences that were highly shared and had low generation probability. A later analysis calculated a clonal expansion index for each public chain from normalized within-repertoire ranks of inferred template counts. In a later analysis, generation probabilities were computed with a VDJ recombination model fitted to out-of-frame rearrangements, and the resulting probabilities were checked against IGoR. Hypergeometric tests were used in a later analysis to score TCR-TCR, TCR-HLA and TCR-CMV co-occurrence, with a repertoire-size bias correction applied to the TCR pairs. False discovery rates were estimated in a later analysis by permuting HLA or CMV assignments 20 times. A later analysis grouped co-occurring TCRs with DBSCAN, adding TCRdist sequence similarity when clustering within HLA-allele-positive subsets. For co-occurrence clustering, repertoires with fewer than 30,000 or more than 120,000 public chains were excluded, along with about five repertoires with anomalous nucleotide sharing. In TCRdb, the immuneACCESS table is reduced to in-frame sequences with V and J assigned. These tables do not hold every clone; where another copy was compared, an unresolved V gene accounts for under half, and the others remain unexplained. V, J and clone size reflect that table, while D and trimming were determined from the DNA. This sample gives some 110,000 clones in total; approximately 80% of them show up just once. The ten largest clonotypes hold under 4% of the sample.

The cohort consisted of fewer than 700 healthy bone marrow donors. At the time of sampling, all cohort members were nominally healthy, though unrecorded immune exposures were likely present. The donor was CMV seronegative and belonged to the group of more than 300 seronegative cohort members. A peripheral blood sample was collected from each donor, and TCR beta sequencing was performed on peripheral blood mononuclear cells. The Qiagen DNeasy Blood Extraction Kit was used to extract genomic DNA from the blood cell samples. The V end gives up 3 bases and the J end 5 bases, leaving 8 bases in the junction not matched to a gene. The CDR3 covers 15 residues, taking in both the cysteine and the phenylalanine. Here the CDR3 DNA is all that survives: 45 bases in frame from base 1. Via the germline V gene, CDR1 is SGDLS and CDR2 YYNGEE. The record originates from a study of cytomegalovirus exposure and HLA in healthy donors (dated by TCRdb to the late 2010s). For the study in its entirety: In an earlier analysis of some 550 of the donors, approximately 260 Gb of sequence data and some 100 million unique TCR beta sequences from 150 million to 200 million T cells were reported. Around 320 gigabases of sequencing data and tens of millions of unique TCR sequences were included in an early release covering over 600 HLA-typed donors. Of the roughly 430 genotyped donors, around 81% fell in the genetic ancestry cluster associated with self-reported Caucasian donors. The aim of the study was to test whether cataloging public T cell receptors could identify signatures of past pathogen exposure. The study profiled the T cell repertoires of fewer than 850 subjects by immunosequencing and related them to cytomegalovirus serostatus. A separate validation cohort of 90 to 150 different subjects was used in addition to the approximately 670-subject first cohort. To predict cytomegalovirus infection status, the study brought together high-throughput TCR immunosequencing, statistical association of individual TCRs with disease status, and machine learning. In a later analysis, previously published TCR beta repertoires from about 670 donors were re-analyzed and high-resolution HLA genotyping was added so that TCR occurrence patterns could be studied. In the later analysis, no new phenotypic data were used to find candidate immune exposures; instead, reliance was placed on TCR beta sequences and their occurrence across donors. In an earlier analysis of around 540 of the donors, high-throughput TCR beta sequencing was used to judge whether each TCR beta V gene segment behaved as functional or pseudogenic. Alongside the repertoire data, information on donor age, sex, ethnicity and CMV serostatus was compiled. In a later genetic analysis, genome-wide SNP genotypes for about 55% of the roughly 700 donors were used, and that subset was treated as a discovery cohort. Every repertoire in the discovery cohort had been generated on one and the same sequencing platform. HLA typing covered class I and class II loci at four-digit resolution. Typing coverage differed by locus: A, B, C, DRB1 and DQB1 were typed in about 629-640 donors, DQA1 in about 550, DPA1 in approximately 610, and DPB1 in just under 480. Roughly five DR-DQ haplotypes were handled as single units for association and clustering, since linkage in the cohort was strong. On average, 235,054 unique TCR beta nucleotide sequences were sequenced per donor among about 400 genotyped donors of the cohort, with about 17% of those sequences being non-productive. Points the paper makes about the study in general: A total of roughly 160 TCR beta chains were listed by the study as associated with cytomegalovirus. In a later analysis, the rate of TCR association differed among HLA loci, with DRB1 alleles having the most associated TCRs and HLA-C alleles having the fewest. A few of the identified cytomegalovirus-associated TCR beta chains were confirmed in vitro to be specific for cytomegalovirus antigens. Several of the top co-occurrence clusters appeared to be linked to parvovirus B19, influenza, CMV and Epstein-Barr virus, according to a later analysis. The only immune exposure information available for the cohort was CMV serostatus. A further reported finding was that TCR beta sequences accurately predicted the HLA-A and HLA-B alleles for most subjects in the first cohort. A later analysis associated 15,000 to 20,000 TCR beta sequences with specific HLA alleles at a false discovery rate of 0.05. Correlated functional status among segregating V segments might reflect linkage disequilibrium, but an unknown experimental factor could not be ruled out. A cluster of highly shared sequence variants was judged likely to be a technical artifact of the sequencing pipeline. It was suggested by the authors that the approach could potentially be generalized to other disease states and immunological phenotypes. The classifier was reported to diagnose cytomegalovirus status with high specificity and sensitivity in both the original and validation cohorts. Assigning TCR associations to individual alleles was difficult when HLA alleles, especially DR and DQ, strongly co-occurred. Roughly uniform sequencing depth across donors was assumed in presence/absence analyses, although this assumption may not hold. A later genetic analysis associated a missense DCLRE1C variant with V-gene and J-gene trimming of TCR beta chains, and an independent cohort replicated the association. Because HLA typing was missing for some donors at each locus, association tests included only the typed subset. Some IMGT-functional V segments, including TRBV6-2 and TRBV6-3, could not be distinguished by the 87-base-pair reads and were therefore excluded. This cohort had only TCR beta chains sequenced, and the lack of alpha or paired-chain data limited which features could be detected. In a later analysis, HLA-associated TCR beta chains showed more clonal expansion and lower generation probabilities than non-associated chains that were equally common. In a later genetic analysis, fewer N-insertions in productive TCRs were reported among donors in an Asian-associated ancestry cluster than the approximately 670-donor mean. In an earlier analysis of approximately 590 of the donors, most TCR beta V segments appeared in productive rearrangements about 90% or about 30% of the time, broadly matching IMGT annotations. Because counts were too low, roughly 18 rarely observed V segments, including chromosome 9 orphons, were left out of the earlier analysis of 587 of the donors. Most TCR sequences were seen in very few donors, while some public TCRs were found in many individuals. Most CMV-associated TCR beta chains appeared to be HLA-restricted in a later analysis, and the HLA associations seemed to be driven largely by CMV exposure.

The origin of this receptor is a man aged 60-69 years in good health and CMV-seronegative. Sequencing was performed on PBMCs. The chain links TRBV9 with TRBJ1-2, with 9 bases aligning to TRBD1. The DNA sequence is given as TGTGCCAGCAGCGCCGGGACAGGGTGGGGGTATGGCTACACCTTC. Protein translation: CASSAGTGWGYGYTF.